This T cell receptor beta chain was sequenced for a study of glioma-infiltrating T cells after dendritic cell vaccination. Germline V gene lookup returns CDR1 MNHEY and CDR2 SMNVEV (reference sequence). The germline V and J ends were trimmed by 2 bases and 7 bases, with 11 bases remaining between them. CDR3 length: 14 residues. This clone was counted a single time. Assay: immunoSEQ multiplex PCR; the TCRdb copy retains only in-frame clones and omits some. Among about 67,000 clones listed, 81% were seen once. The sequencing here drew on blood, taken before dendritic cell vaccination. The clonotype originates from a human donor with glioblastoma. V gene TRBV27 combines with J gene TRBJ1-4; perhaps TRBD1 as D (5 bases). The CDR3 bases are TGTGCCAGCAGTTTAAGGGGAGGTGTTGAAAAACTGTTTTTT. It encodes CASSLRGGVEKLFF.